At least ten counts were recorded for the clone carrying this T cell receptor (beta chain). Its antigen is currently unknown. Germline CDR1 reads SNHLY; CDR2 reads FYNNEI. The CDR3 runs to 13 residues. The V end was cut by 4 bases, the J end by 5 bases, with 11 bases between. These data come from a study of T cells in Graves' hyperthyroidism and ophthalmopathy. Diagnosing involved the use of clinical symptoms, serum thyroxine and TRAb, thyroid ultrasound and orbital computed tomography. Amplification targeted TCR beta CDR3 regions from RNA transcripts. With the HTBI primer set, the TCR CDR3 went through a first round of RT-PCR. TCRdb called the multiplex PCR reads again in MiXCR, with one record for every CDR3 protein. The sample includes about 210,000 distinct CDR3 sequences, about a sixth of them seen just once. Findings of the study overall: Also found in blood were most expanded thyroid clonotypes above 0.001.

The sequencing input was blood. The sequence was collected from a man over 45 with Graves' hyperthyroidism. The chain has TRBV2 and TRBJ2-5; D perhaps matches TRBD2 (6 bases). The CDR3 sequence: CASSGEVRETQYF. Written as DNA, the CDR3 is TGTGCCAGCAGTGGGGAGGTGAGGGAGACCCAGTACTTC. The whole variable domain, filled in from reference TRBV2 and TRBJ2-5, reads EPEVTQTPSHQVTQMGQEVILRCVPISNHLYFYWYRQILGQKVEFLVSFYNNEISEKSEIFDDQFSVERPDGSNFTLKIRSTKLEDSAMYFCASSGEVRETQYFGPGTRLLVL.